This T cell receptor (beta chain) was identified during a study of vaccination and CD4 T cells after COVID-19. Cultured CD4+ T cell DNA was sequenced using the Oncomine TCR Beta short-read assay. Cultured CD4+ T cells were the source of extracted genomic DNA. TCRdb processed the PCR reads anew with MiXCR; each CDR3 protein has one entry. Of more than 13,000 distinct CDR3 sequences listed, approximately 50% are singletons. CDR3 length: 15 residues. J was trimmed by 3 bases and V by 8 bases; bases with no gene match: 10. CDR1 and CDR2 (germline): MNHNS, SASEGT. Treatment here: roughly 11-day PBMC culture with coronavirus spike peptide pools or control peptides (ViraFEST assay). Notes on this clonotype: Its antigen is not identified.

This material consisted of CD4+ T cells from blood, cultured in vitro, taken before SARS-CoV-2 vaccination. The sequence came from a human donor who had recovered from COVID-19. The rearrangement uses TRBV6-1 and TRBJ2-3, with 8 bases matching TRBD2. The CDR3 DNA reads TGTGCCAGCTCAGGCCCAGCGGGAGCGACAGATACGCAGTATTTT. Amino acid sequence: CASSGPAGATDTQYF.